The rows below give T cell receptor beta chains drawn from one sample of a study of cytomegalovirus exposure and HLA in healthy donors. Some clones are missing from TCRdb's copy, which holds only in-frame ones; the method was immunoSEQ multiplex PCR. The table records roughly 200,000 clones, about 81% of them present only once. Sequencing was performed on PBMCs. Receptors originate from a woman aged 30 to 39 in good health and CMV-seronegative. The CDR3 runs from the conserved cysteine through the conserved F or W. A D gene is named only where the DNA matches it firmly. The size entry is marked missing in some rows and otherwise reads once, few, many or a size class.

v_gene: TRBV18; j_gene: TRBJ1-4; abundance: NA; d_gene: NA; CDR3aa: CASSPRGPGEEKLFF; CDR3nt: TGTGCCAGCTCACCACGGGGGCCAGGGGAGGAAAAACTGTTTTTT
v_gene: TRBV5-4; j_gene: TRBJ2-2; abundance: NA; d_gene: TRBD1; CDR3aa: CASSPGQVDELFF; CDR3nt: TGTGCCAGCAGCCCTGGACAGGTTGATGAGCTGTTTTTT
v_gene: TRBV28; j_gene: TRBJ1-2; abundance: NA; d_gene: TRBD1; CDR3aa: CASSSRDSFRGYTF; CDR3nt: TGTGCCAGCAGTTCTAGGGACAGCTTTAGAGGCTACACCTTC
v_gene: TRBV5-1; j_gene: TRBJ2-2; abundance: many; d_gene: NA; CDR3aa: CASSPRGAGALTGELFF; CDR3nt: TGCGCCAGCAGCCCTCGTGGGGCAGGGGCGCTCACCGGGGAGCTGTTTTTT
v_gene: TRBV27; j_gene: TRBJ2-7; abundance: few; d_gene: NA; CDR3aa: CASSLNGLSYEQYF; CDR3nt: TGTGCCAGCAGTTTAAATGGCCTTTCCTACGAGCAGTACTTC
v_gene: TRBV6-6; j_gene: TRBJ2-1; abundance: NA; d_gene: NA; CDR3aa: CASSPESRLAYNEQFF; CDR3nt: TGTGCCAGCAGCCCCGAATCTCGACTAGCCTACAATGAGCAGTTCTTC
v_gene: TRBV5-6; j_gene: TRBJ1-4; abundance: NA; d_gene: NA; CDR3aa: CASSLMADEKLFF; CDR3nt: TGTGCCAGCAGCTTGATGGCGGATGAAAAACTGTTTTTT
v_gene: TRBV5-4; j_gene: TRBJ1-1; abundance: NA; d_gene: NA; CDR3aa: CASSLVKQGITEAFF; CDR3nt: TGTGCCAGCAGCTTGGTTAAGCAGGGGATCACTGAAGCTTTCTTT
v_gene: TRBV27; j_gene: TRBJ2-7; abundance: NA; d_gene: TRBD2; CDR3aa: CASSPQGGRYEQYF; CDR3nt: TGTGCCAGCAGTCCCCAGGGAGGGCGCTACGAGCAGTACTTC
v_gene: TRBV5-1; j_gene: TRBJ2-1; abundance: NA; d_gene: TRBD2; CDR3aa: CASSLAGGIIGNEQFF; CDR3nt: TGCGCCAGCAGCTTGGCGGGGGGTATTATCGGCAATGAGCAGTTCTTC
v_gene: TRBV29-1; j_gene: TRBJ2-7; abundance: NA; d_gene: NA; CDR3aa: CSVGGQGRLSYEQYF; CDR3nt: TGCAGCGTTGGAGGGCAGGGGAGACTCTCCTACGAGCAGTACTTC
v_gene: TRBV7-8; j_gene: TRBJ2-2; abundance: many; d_gene: NA; CDR3aa: CASSQNTGGGTGELFF; CDR3nt: TGTGCCAGCAGCCAAAACACGGGGGGCGGGACCGGGGAGCTGTTTTTT
v_gene: TRBV28; j_gene: TRBJ1-5; abundance: NA; d_gene: TRBD1; CDR3aa: CASSSQGQTRGQPQHF; CDR3nt: TGTGCCAGCAGTTCCCAAGGACAGACCAGGGGGCAGCCCCAGCATTTT
v_gene: TRBV9; j_gene: TRBJ2-2; abundance: NA; d_gene: TRBD2; CDR3aa: CASSVVAGGTGELFF; CDR3nt: TGTGCCAGCAGCGTAGTTGCGGGAGGTACCGGGGAGCTGTTTTTT
v_gene: TRBV4-1; j_gene: TRBJ1-4; abundance: NA; d_gene: TRBD1; CDR3aa: CASSQGGQGREKLFF; CDR3nt: TGCGCCAGCAGCCAAGGGGGACAGGGGCGCGAAAAACTGTTTTTT
v_gene: TRBV5-1; j_gene: TRBJ1-4; abundance: NA; d_gene: NA; CDR3aa: CASSRTVATNEKLFF; CDR3nt: TGCGCCAGCAGCAGGACAGTTGCAACTAATGAAAAACTGTTTTTT
v_gene: TRBV5-1; j_gene: TRBJ1-4; abundance: NA; d_gene: TRBD1; CDR3aa: CASSPGTGVGEKLFF; CDR3nt: TGCGCCAGCAGCCCTGGGACAGGGGTTGGTGAAAAACTGTTTTTT
v_gene: TRBV27; j_gene: TRBJ2-1; abundance: NA; d_gene: TRBD2; CDR3aa: CASKKPGLAGVNEQFF; CDR3nt: TGTGCCAGCAAAAAACCCGGACTAGCGGGAGTCAATGAGCAGTTCTTC
v_gene: TRBV6-1; j_gene: TRBJ1-4; abundance: NA; d_gene: NA; CDR3aa: CASRARGFNNEKLFF; CDR3nt: TGTGCCAGCAGAGCCCGGGGGTTCAACAATGAAAAACTGTTTTTT
v_gene: TRBV27; j_gene: TRBJ1-1; abundance: NA; d_gene: NA; CDR3aa: CASSGGLKHTEAFF; CDR3nt: TGTGCCAGCAGTGGCGGACTGAAACACACTGAAGCTTTCTTT
v_gene: TRBV4-1; j_gene: TRBJ2-7; abundance: NA; d_gene: NA; CDR3aa: CASSQVKAGEGYF; CDR3nt: TGCGCCAGCAGCCAAGTCAAGGCCGGTGAGGGGTACTTC
v_gene: TRBV5-1; j_gene: TRBJ1-2; abundance: NA; d_gene: TRBD1; CDR3aa: CASSLLTGGNGYTF; CDR3nt: TGCGCCAGCAGCTTGCTCACAGGGGGAAATGGCTACACCTTC
v_gene: TRBV6-6; j_gene: TRBJ2-3; abundance: NA; d_gene: NA; CDR3aa: CASRSSLARSTDTQYF; CDR3nt: TGTGCCAGCAGATCTTCTTTGGCTAGGAGCACAGATACGCAGTATTTT
v_gene: TRBV9; j_gene: TRBJ2-1; abundance: NA; d_gene: TRBD2; CDR3aa: CASSLSGGGYNEQFF; CDR3nt: TGTGCCAGCAGCCTCAGCGGGGGCGGCTACAATGAGCAGTTCTTC
v_gene: TRBV27; j_gene: TRBJ2-1; abundance: NA; d_gene: TRBD1; CDR3aa: CASSLITGAYNEQFF; CDR3nt: TGTGCCAGCAGTTTAATAACAGGGGCCTACAATGAGCAGTTCTTC
v_gene: TRBV5-1; j_gene: TRBJ1-1; abundance: NA; d_gene: NA; CDR3aa: CASRRGAEAFF; CDR3nt: TGCGCCAGCAGACGGGGAGCCGAAGCTTTCTTT
v_gene: TRBV11-3; j_gene: TRBJ2-5; abundance: NA; d_gene: NA; CDR3aa: CASSPGGRGQETQYF; CDR3nt: TGTGCCAGCAGCCCTGGCGGCAGGGGCCAAGAGACCCAGTACTTC
v_gene: TRBV6-4; j_gene: TRBJ2-5; abundance: NA; d_gene: NA; CDR3aa: CASSDTAGTQETQYF; CDR3nt: TGTGCCAGCAGTGACACCGCGGGTACCCAAGAGACCCAGTACTTC
v_gene: TRBV9; j_gene: TRBJ2-5; abundance: NA; d_gene: NA; CDR3aa: CASSPSGVRETQYF; CDR3nt: TGTGCCAGCAGCCCCTCGGGGGTCCGGGAGACCCAGTACTTC
v_gene: TRBV5-1; j_gene: TRBJ2-5; abundance: NA; d_gene: TRBD2; CDR3aa: CASSLKISGGGPETQYF; CDR3nt: TGCGCCAGCAGCTTAAAAATTAGCGGGGGGGGCCCGGAGACCCAGTACTTC
v_gene: TRBV21-1; j_gene: TRBJ2-7; abundance: NA; d_gene: NA; CDR3aa: CASSKVESGGRGEQYF; CDR3nt: TGTGCCAGCAGCAAAGTGGAGTCGGGCGGCCGGGGAGAGCAGTACTTC
v_gene: TRBV5-1; j_gene: TRBJ2-3; abundance: few; d_gene: TRBD1; CDR3aa: CASSLEGQGPGDTQYF; CDR3nt: TGCGCCAGCAGCTTGGAAGGACAGGGGCCAGGGGATACGCAGTATTTT
v_gene: TRBV5-4; j_gene: TRBJ1-1; abundance: NA; d_gene: TRBD1; CDR3aa: CASSKGTGAGSTEAFF; CDR3nt: TGTGCCAGCAGCAAGGGGACAGGGGCAGGAAGCACTGAAGCTTTCTTT
v_gene: TRBV5-4; j_gene: TRBJ2-7; abundance: NA; d_gene: NA; CDR3aa: CASSDRSSSYEQYF; CDR3nt: TGTGCCAGCAGTGACAGGTCGAGCTCCTACGAGCAGTACTTC
v_gene: TRBV7-9; j_gene: TRBJ1-2; abundance: NA; d_gene: NA; CDR3aa: CASSLQGSNYGYTF; CDR3nt: TGTGCCAGCAGCTTACAGGGGTCTAACTATGGCTACACCTTC
v_gene: TRBV30; j_gene: TRBJ1-4; abundance: NA; d_gene: NA; CDR3aa: CAWSALTGKLFF; CDR3nt: TGTGCCTGGAGTGCTCTTACAGGGAAACTGTTTTTT
v_gene: TRBV6-6; j_gene: TRBJ1-3; abundance: NA; d_gene: NA; CDR3aa: CASSYVGRSGNTIYF; CDR3nt: TGTGCCAGCAGTTATGTGGGCCGCTCTGGAAACACCATATATTTT
v_gene: TRBV7-7; j_gene: TRBJ2-2; abundance: NA; d_gene: NA; CDR3aa: CASSLAAASGELFF; CDR3nt: TGTGCCAGCAGCTTAGCTGCCGCCAGCGGGGAGCTGTTTTTT
v_gene: TRBV6-1; j_gene: TRBJ2-1; abundance: NA; d_gene: TRBD1; CDR3aa: CASRDRDRGMNEQFF; CDR3nt: TGTGCCAGCAGGGACCGGGACAGGGGGATGAATGAGCAGTTCTTC
v_gene: TRBV4-1; j_gene: TRBJ1-5; abundance: NA; d_gene: TRBD1; CDR3aa: CASSLPGQSRHF; CDR3nt: TGCGCCAGCAGCCTACCGGGACAGAGCCGGCATTTT
v_gene: TRBV30; j_gene: TRBJ2-5; abundance: NA; d_gene: NA; CDR3aa: CAWQMDWETQYF; CDR3nt: TGTGCCTGGCAAATGGACTGGGAGACCCAGTACTTC
v_gene: TRBV30; j_gene: TRBJ1-5; abundance: NA; d_gene: NA; CDR3aa: CAWSVTRHINQPQHF; CDR3nt: TGTGCCTGGAGTGTTACGCGGCACATCAATCAGCCCCAGCATTTT
v_gene: TRBV5-4; j_gene: TRBJ1-5; abundance: NA; d_gene: TRBD1; CDR3aa: CASSWGQGSNQPQHF; CDR3nt: TGTGCCAGCAGCTGGGGACAGGGGAGCAATCAGCCCCAGCATTTT
v_gene: TRBV27; j_gene: TRBJ1-1; abundance: NA; d_gene: NA; CDR3aa: CASSPRTGGAFF; CDR3nt: TGTGCCAGCAGTCCCCGCACCGGAGGAGCTTTCTTT
v_gene: TRBV7-2; j_gene: TRBJ1-5; abundance: once; d_gene: TRBD1; CDR3aa: CASSTGAGSQPQHF; CDR3nt: TGTGCCAGCAGCACAGGGGCTGGAAGTCAGCCCCAGCATTTT
v_gene: TRBV7-2; j_gene: TRBJ2-5; abundance: NA; d_gene: NA; CDR3aa: CASRSMQETQYF; CDR3nt: TGTGCCAGCCGATCTATGCAAGAGACCCAGTACTTC
v_gene: TRBV9; j_gene: TRBJ2-7; abundance: NA; d_gene: TRBD2; CDR3aa: CASSVDGGRPYEQYF; CDR3nt: TGTGCCAGCAGCGTAGATGGCGGGAGACCCTACGAGCAGTACTTC
v_gene: TRBV6-5; j_gene: TRBJ2-2; abundance: once; d_gene: TRBD2; CDR3aa: CASSPSGANTGELFF; CDR3nt: TGTGCCAGCAGTCCTAGCGGGGCGAACACCGGGGAGCTGTTTTTT
v_gene: TRBV27; j_gene: TRBJ2-7; abundance: NA; d_gene: TRBD2; CDR3aa: CASSFTGTSGRPTYEQYF; CDR3nt: TGTGCCAGCAGTTTCACCGGGACTAGCGGGAGGCCAACCTACGAGCAGTACTTC
v_gene: TRBV11-3; j_gene: TRBJ2-7; abundance: few; d_gene: TRBD2; CDR3aa: CASRLTSGVSSSYEQYF; CDR3nt: TGTGCCAGCAGGCTGACTAGCGGGGTATCAAGCTCCTACGAGCAGTACTTC
v_gene: TRBV7-2; j_gene: TRBJ2-5; abundance: NA; d_gene: NA; CDR3aa: CASSLDGLASWQGIETQYF; CDR3nt: TGTGCCAGCAGCTTAGATGGGTTGGCTAGCTGGCAAGGCATAGAGACCCAGTACTTC
v_gene: TRBV30; j_gene: TRBJ2-1; abundance: NA; d_gene: NA; CDR3aa: CAWSGLVSGEQFF; CDR3nt: TGTGCCTGGAGTGGGCTAGTTTCGGGTGAGCAGTTCTTC
v_gene: TRBV20-1; j_gene: TRBJ2-7; abundance: NA; d_gene: NA; CDR3aa: CSAGRQYEQYF; CDR3nt: TGCAGTGCTGGCAGGCAGTACGAGCAGTACTTC